This T cell receptor (beta chain) was captured by sequencing in a study of T-cell reconstitution after alpha-beta-depleted transplantation in children. CDR1 is MNHGY, CDR2 SVAAGI, per germline. This CDR3 region has 14 residues. Trimming removed 7 bases from V and 0 bases from J, with 9 bases in between. Library preparation (for TCRbeta) was performed with unique molecular identifiers. TCRdb re-derived calls from the PCR reads in MiXCR, one entry per CDR3 protein. Counted here are 450,000 to 600,000 distinct CDR3 sequences, around 17% occurring once; the ten biggest clones make up approximately 3%. This clonotype was detected a few times.

The source material was PBMCs from the stem cell graft donor, sampled from the stem cell graft. The TCR sequence derives from a human donor who donated a stem cell graft to a child with acute lymphoblastic leukemia. The rearrangement uses TRBV6-9 and TRBJ2-2, with D perhaps matching TRBD1 (6 bases). The CDR3 region is CASKGQTNTGELFF. The CDR3 nucleotides are TGTGCCAGCAAAGGACAGACGAACACCGGGGAGCTGTTTTTT.